Shown below are 24 T cell receptor beta chains from a single sample sequenced in a study of cytomegalovirus exposure and HLA in healthy donors. PCR was performed using 60 Vbeta and 13 Jbeta primers. TCRdb's table, derived via immunoSEQ multiplex PCR, lists solely in-frame clones and lacks some. Of 210,000 or so clones in the sample, roughly 84% are singletons; the top ten hold 0.24%. The sequencing input was PBMCs. These receptors came from a girl under 10 years old in good health and CMV-seronegative.

This clone was detected only a few times. The chain joins TRBV6-5 to TRBJ2-5; 9 nucleotides match TRBD1. TRBJ2-7 explains the end of the DNA better; the J call may be wrong. This CDR3 comprises 15 residues. Germline lookup yields CDR1 MNHEY and CDR2 SVGAGI. CDR3 DNA sequence: TGTGCCAGCAGTTGGATCGGGACAGGGAACTACGAGCAGTACTTC. Its protein product is CASSWIGTGNYEQYF.

This clone was detected once. This sequence joins TRBV7-2 and TRBJ1-5; a weak D match, TRBD1 (6 bases). This CDR3 contains 16 residues. Germline CDR1 and CDR2: SGHTA and FQGNSA. The V gene lost 1 base and the J gene lost 0 bases, with 10 bases spanning the gap. The CDR3 loop is CASSLDRAYSNQPQHF. The CDR3 DNA sequence: TGTGCCAGCAGCTTAGACAGGGCGTATAGCAATCAGCCCCAGCATTTT.

This chain links TRBV27 with TRBJ2-6, with no clear D. The CDR3 runs 17 residues. Germline CDR1 MNHEY, CDR2 SMNVEV (reference sequence). Trimming shortened V by 3 bases and J by 0 bases, and 12 bases separated the two germline ends. CDR3 sequence reads: CASSFSSSRSGANVLTF. For the CDR3, the DNA is TGTGCCAGCAGTTTTAGTTCCTCCCGCTCTGGGGCCAACGTCCTGACTTTC.

The rearrangement uses TRBV21-1 and TRBJ1-6. TRBV21-1 is a known pseudogene. The CDR3 sequence is 14 residues long. The CDR3 nucleotides read TGTGCCAGCAGCGCCCGGGCGGGGGATTCACCCCTCCACTTT. It specifies CASSARAGDSPLHF.

This clone occurred once. The chain joins TRBV19 to TRBJ2-3; 7 nucleotides line up with TRBD1. This CDR3 has 14 amino acids. V shed 3 bases and J 6 bases; nucleotides not matched to a gene: 6. CDR1 LNHDA and CDR2 SQIVND come from the germline V gene (reference sequence). Written as DNA, the CDR3 is TGTGCCAGTAGTATCGTTTTACAGGGGGATACGCAGTATTTT. The encoded protein is CASSIVLQGDTQYF.

This clone appeared a single time. This chain links TRBV7-8 with TRBJ2-1, with 16 nucleotides matching TRBD2. Germline-derived CDR1 and CDR2 are SGHVS and FQNEAQ. This CDR3 has 17 residues. Germline trimming cut 0 bases from V and 4 bases from J; bases unmatched to any gene: 0. CDR3 DNA: TGTGCCAGCAGCTTAGCGGGACTAGCGGGAGGGTACAATGAGCAGTTCTTC. Translation: CASSLAGLAGGYNEQFF.

This chain joins TRBV5-1 and TRBJ2-5; 8 positions agree with TRBD2. The ends lost 7 bases at V and 4 bases at J; junction bases unmatched: 6. CDR1 SGHRS and CDR2 YFSETQ come from the germline V gene. The length of the CDR3 is 13 residues. CDR3 DNA: TGCGCCAGCCACTCGGGGGGGGCAGAGACCCAGTACTTC. Protein sequence: CASHSGGAETQYF.

The V and J genes are TRBV10-2 and TRBJ1-2; D is unresolved. The CDR3 is 16 amino acids. Germline-derived CDR1 and CDR2 are WSHSY and SAAADI. The germline V and J ends were trimmed by 3 bases and 0 bases, with 14 bases remaining between them. The CDR3 protein is CASSDRTSPSNYGYTF. DNA for the CDR3: TGCGCCAGCAGTGATAGGACTTCGCCCTCTAACTATGGCTACACCTTC.

V is TRBV5-4 and J is TRBJ2-7, with TRBD2 matching over 9 bases. Germline lookup yields CDR1 SGHNT and CDR2 YYREEE (reference sequence). Trimming took 1 base from V and 5 from J; bases not matched to a gene: 4. The CDR3 contains 14 residues. DNA of the CDR3: TGTGCCAGCAGCTTGAGCCTAGCGGGACACGAGCAGTACTTC. Its protein product is CASSLSLAGHEQYF.

The chain combines TRBV19 with TRBJ1-2; TRBD1 matches 8 bases. The germline V gene encodes CDR1 LNHDA and CDR2 SQIVND (reference sequence). The CDR3 has 15 residues. With 5 bases clipped from V and 4 bases from J, the junction kept 9 bases outside the gene matches. CDR3 in DNA: TGTGCCAGTAGTCTCCACAGGGGGGGTAGCTATGGCTACACCTTC. This codes for CASSLHRGGSYGYTF. The full variable domain, completed using reference TRBV19 and TRBJ1-2, is DGGITQSPKYLFRKEGQNVTLSCEQNLNHDAMYWYRQDPGQGLRLIYYSQIVNDFQKGDIAEGYSVSREKKESFPLTVTSAQKNPTAFYLCASSLHRGGSYGYTFGSGTRLTVV.

The chain joins TRBV30 to TRBJ2-5, with 7 bases lining up with TRBD1. Germline-derived CDR1 and CDR2 are GTSNPN and SVGIG (reference sequence). CDR3 size: 13 residues. J was trimmed by 2 bases and V by 1 base; bases with no gene match: 1. The CDR3 reads CAWSGRGQETQYF. Here the CDR3 DNA reads TGTGCCTGGAGTGGCAGGGGGCAAGAGACCCAGTACTTC. The complete variable domain, with remaining parts taken from reference TRBV30 and TRBJ2-5, reads SQTIHQWPATLVQPVGSPLSLECTVEGTSNPNLYWYRQAAGRGLQLLFYSVGIGQISSEVPQNLSASRPQDRQFILSSKKLLLSDSGFYLCAWSGRGQETQYFGPGTRLLVL.

The sample holds a few counts of this clone. As DNA, the CDR3 is TGCGCCAGCAGCCCCCAACCCCTGAGCGGACCGAACAATGAGCAGTTCTTC. Translating gives CASSPQPLSGPNNEQFF. The rearrangement links TRBV5-1 to TRBJ2-1; a possible D gene is TRBD2 (5 bases). V was clipped by 4 bases and J by 5 bases, with 22 bases between them. Per the germline V gene, CDR1 is SGHRS and CDR2 is YFSETQ. The CDR3 sequence is 17 residues long. Drawing the rest from reference TRBV5-1 and TRBJ2-1, the complete variable domain is KAGVTQTPRYLIKTRGQQVTLSCSPISGHRSVSWYQQTPGQGLQFLFEYFSETQRNKGNFPGRFSGRQFSNSRSEMNVSTLELGDSALYLCASSPQPLSGPNNEQFFGPGTRLTVL.

This clone was counted a single time. This chain connects TRBV7-9 to TRBJ2-7; 7 bases line up with TRBD1. CDR1 and CDR2 (germline): SEHNR, FQNEAQ (reference sequence). CDR3 length: 15 amino acids. The V segment lost 1 base and the J segment 6 bases; nucleotides outside the gene matches: 9. CDR3 loop: CASSLGDRELVEQYF. As DNA, the CDR3 is TGTGCCAGCAGCTTAGGAGACAGGGAACTAGTCGAGCAGTACTTC.

The chain has TRBV14 and TRBJ2-7; TRBD1 might be the D (5 bases). CDR1 is SGHDN, CDR2 FVKESK, per germline. The V and J ends lost 0 bases and 3 bases respectively, with 15 bases between them. The CDR3 covers 16 residues. CDR3 loop: CASSQERHRTFYEQYF. The CDR3 DNA sequence: TGTGCCAGCAGCCAAGAGAGGCACCGGACATTCTACGAGCAGTACTTC.

This clone has only a few counts. This chain uses TRBV5-1 with TRBJ1-6; TRBD1 matches at 7 bases. V was clipped by 4 bases and J by 10 bases; unmatched bases: 8. This CDR3 region has 14 residues. CDR1 and CDR2 from the germline V gene are SGHRS and YFSETQ. CDR3: CASSLGQRASPLHF. The DNA for the CDR3 is TGCGCCAGCAGCCTGGGACAGCGGGCCTCACCCCTCCACTTT.

The chain links TRBV6-5 to TRBJ2-7, with TRBD1 matching 7 bases. The CDR3 is 15 residues long. The trim removed 5 bases at V and 3 bases at J, leaving 10 bases unmatched. CDR1 and CDR2 from the germline V gene are MNHEY and SVGAGI. The CDR3 here is CASSAQGRGIYEQYF. For the CDR3, the DNA is TGTGCCAGCAGTGCCCAGGGCAGGGGGATCTACGAGCAGTACTTC.

The chain joins TRBV7-9 to TRBJ2-1; 8 positions match TRBD2. The CDR3 runs 15 residues. CDR1 and CDR2 from the germline V gene are SEHNR and FQNEAQ (reference sequence). V shed 10 bases and J 4 bases; nucleotides not matched to a gene: 12. CDR3 DNA sequence: TGTGCCAACCAGATTAGCGGGAAAGGGTACAATGAGCAGTTCTTC. Translated: CANQISGKGYNEQFF.

The chain recombines TRBV4-2 with TRBJ2-5, with 16 positions matching TRBD2. The CDR3 totals 17 residues. Trimming took 6 bases from V and 5 from J; bases not matched to a gene: 9. Germline CDR1 reads LGHNA; CDR2 reads YNFKEQ. The CDR3 protein is CASRSGTSGGAGETQYF. Here the CDR3 DNA reads TGTGCCAGCAGATCCGGGACTAGCGGGGGGGCCGGGGAGACCCAGTACTTC.

The chain uses TRBV11-2 and TRBJ2-1; D is perhaps TRBD2 (5 bases). Trimming stripped 3 bases from V and 1 base from J, with 7 bases between. Germline V gene data show CDR1 as SGHAT and CDR2 as FQNNGV. The length of the CDR3 is 14 residues. The CDR3 nucleotides are TGTGCCAGCAGCTTGCGAGGGTCCTACAATGAGCAGTTCTTC. It yields the protein CASSLRGSYNEQFF.

V usage is TRBV10-2 and J usage is TRBJ1-1; possibly TRBD1 for D (6 bases). This CDR3 is 15 amino acids long. Germline assignment: CDR1 WSHSY and CDR2 SAAADI. With 6 bases removed from V and 5 bases from J, the gap between germline ends came to 19 bases. The DNA for the CDR3 is TGCGCCAGCAGCCCCGAGTGGGGGGGCTTGACTGAAGCTTTCTTT. It translates to CASSPEWGGLTEAFF.

This clone has just one count. The CDR3 reads CASSVTGVPQETQYF. The DNA for the CDR3 is TGTGCCAGCAGTGTAACAGGGGTCCCCCAAGAGACCCAGTACTTC. J is TRBJ2-5 and V is TRBV2, with 7 bases fitting TRBD1. Trimming took 4 bases from V and 1 from J; bases not matched to a gene: 6. The CDR3 is 15 residues long. Per the germline V gene, CDR1 is SNHLY and CDR2 is FYNNEI.

This chain uses TRBV15 with TRBJ2-7, with D maybe TRBD1 (6 bases). CDR1 is LNHNV and CDR2 is YYDKDF in the germline V gene (reference sequence). The CDR3 extends over 18 amino acids. V was shortened by 0 bases and J by 0 bases, with 18 bases between the two germline ends. CDR3 in amino acids: CATSRDDWDNKYSYEQYF. CDR3 sequence (DNA): TGTGCCACCAGCAGAGATGATTGGGACAATAAATACTCCTACGAGCAGTACTTC.

This sequence joins TRBV5-1 and TRBJ2-7; 8 bases map to TRBD2. V lost 2 bases and J lost 5; bases outside the gene matches: 6. CDR1 and CDR2 (germline): SGHRS, YFSETQ. This CDR3 contains 14 residues. In nucleotides, the CDR3 is TGCGCCAGCAGCTTAGGGACTAGTGTCCACGAGCAGTACTTC. Residues: CASSLGTSVHEQYF.

The rearrangement uses TRBV5-4 and TRBJ2-5; 12 bases line up with TRBD1. CDR3 length equals 14 residues. The V gene's germline CDR1 is SGHNT and CDR2 YYREEE (reference sequence). Trimming at V came to 4 bases and at J to 5 bases, leaving 3 bases not matched to a gene. The CDR3 DNA is TGTGCCAGCAGCGGGACAGGGGGCAGGGAGACCCAGTACTTC. Translating gives CASSGTGGRETQYF.